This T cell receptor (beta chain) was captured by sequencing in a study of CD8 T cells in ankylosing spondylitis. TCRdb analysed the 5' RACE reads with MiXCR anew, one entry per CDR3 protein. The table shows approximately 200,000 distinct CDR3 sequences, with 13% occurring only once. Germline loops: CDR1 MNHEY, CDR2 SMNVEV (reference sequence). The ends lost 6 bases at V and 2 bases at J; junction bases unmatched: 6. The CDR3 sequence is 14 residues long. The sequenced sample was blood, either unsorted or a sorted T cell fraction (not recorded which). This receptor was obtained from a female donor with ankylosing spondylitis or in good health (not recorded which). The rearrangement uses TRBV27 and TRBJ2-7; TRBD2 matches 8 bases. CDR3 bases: TGTGCCAGCAGGGAGCGGGAGCCACCCTACGAGCAGTACTTC. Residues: CASREREPPYEQYF.